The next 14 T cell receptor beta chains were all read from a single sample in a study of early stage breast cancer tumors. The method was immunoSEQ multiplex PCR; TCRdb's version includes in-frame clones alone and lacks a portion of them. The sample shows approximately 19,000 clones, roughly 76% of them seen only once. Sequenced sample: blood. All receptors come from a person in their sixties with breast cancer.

The CDR3 sequence is CASSLGPGAVTDTQYF. As DNA, the CDR3 is TGTGCCAGCAGCTTGGGTCCGGGGGCGGTCACAGATACGCAGTATTTT. V gene TRBV5-6 combines with J gene TRBJ2-3; the D call may be TRBD1 or TRBD2 (6 bases each). V was clipped by 0 bases and J by 2 bases, with 13 bases between them. Germline V gene data show CDR1 as SGHDT and CDR2 as YYEEEE. The CDR3 runs 16 residues.

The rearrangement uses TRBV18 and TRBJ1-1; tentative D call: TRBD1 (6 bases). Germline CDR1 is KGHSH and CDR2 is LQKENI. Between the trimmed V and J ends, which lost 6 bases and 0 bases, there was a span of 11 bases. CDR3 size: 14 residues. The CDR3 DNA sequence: TGTGCCAGCTCCCGGGACATCCTGAACACTGAAGCTTTCTTT. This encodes CASSRDILNTEAFF.

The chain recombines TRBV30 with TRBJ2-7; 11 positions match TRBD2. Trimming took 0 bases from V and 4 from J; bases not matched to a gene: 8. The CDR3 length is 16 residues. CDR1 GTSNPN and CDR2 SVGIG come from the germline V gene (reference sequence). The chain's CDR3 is CAWSVGLVAGGYEQYF. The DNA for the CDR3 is TGTGCCTGGAGTGTAGGATTGGTAGCGGGGGGGTACGAGCAGTACTTC.

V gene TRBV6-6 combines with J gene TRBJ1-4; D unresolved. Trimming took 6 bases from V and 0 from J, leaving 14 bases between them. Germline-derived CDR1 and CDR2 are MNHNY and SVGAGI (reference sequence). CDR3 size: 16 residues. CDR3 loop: CASSALPPATNEKLFF. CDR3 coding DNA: TGTGCCAGCAGCGCCCTCCCACCAGCAACTAATGAAAAACTGTTTTTT.

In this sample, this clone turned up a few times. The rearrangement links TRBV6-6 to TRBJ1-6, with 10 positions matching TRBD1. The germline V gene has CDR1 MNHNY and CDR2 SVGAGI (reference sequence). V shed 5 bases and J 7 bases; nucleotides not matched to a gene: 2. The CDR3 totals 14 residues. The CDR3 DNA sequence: TGTGCCAGCAGTCCGACAGGGGGCAATTCACCCCTCCACTTT. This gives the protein CASSPTGGNSPLHF.

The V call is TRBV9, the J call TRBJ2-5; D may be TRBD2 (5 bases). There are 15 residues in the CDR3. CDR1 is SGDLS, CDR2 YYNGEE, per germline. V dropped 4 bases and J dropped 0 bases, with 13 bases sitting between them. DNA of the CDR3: TGTGCCAGCAGCCCCCCAGGAGGATACCAAGAGACCCAGTACTTC. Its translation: CASSPPGGYQETQYF.

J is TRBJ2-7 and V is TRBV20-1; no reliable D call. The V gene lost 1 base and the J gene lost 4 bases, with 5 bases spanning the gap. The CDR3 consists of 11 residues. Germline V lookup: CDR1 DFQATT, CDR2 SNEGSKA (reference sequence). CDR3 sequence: CSARAGYEQYF. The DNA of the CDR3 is TGCAGTGCTAGAGCCGGTTACGAGCAGTACTTC.

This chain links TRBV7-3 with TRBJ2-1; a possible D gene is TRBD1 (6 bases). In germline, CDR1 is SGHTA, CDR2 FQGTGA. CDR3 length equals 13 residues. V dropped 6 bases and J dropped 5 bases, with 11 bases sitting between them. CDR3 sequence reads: CASRIGTHNEQFF. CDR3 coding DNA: TGTGCCAGCAGAATCGGGACACACAATGAGCAGTTCTTC.

DNA for the CDR3: TGTGCCAGCTCACTAGCGGGAGTGGCCGGGGAGCTGTTTTTT. Its protein product is CASSLAGVAGELFF. V gene TRBV18 combines with J gene TRBJ2-2; 9 nucleotides agree with TRBD2. Trimming cost V 4 bases and J 6 bases; bases outside gene matches: 3. Per the germline V gene, CDR1 is KGHSH and CDR2 is LQKENI. This CDR3 has 14 amino acids.

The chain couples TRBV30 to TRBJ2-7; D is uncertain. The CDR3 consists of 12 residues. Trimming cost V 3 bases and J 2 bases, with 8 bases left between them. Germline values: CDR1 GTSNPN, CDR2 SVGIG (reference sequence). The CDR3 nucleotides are TGTGCCTGGAGGCCGACCGCCTACGAGCAGTACTTC. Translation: CAWRPTAYEQYF.

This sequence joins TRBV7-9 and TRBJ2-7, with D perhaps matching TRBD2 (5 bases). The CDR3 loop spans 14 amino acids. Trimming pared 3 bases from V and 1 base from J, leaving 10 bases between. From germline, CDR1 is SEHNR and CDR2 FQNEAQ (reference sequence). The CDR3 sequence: CASSLGGLSYEQYF. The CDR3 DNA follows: TGTGCCAGCAGCTTGGGCGGGCTTTCCTACGAGCAGTACTTC.

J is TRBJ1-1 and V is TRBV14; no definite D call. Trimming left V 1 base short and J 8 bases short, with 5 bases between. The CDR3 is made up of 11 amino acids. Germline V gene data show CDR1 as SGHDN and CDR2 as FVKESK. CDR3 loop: CASSQAGEAFF. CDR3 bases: TGTGCCAGCAGCCAAGCAGGCGAAGCTTTCTTT.

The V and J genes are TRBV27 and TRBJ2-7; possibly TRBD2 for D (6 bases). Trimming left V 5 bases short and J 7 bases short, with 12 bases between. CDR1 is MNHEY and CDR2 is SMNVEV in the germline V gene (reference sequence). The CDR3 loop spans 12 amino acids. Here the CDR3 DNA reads TGTGCCAGCAGTACCCTAAGCGGGGAGCAGTACTTC. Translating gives CASSTLSGEQYF.

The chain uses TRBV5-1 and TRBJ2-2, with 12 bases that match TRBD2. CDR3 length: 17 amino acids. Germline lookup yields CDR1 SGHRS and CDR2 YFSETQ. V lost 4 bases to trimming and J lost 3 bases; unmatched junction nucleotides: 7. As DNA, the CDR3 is TGCGCCAGCAGCCCGGAGACTAGCGGGAGACACACCGGGGAGCTGTTTTTT. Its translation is CASSPETSGRHTGELFF.